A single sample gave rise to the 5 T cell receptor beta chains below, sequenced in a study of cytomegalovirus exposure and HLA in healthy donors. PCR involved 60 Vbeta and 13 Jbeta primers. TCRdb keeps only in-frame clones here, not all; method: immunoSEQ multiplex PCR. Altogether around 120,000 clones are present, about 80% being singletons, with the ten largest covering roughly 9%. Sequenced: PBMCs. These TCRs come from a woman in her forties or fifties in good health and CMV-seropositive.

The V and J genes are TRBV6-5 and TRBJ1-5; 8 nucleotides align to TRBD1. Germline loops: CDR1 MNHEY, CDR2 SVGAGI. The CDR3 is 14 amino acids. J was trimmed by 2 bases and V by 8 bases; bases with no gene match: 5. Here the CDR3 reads CASALTGGNQPQHF. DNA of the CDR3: TGTGCCAGCGCCCTGACAGGGGGCAATCAGCCCCAGCATTTT.

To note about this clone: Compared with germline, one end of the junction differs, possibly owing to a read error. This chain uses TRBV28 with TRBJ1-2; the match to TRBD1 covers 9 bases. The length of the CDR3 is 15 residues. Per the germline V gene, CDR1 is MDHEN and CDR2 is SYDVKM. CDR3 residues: CASRTGGAGYYGYTF. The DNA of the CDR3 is TGTGCCAGCAGAACAGGGGGCGCGGGGTACTACGGCTACACCTTC.

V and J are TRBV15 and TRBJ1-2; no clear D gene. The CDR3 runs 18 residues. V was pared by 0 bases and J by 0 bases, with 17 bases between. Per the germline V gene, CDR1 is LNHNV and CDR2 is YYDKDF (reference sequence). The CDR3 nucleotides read TGTGCCACCAGCAGAGATTATCCCCCAAACCCAGCTAACTATGGCTACACCTTC. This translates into CATSRDYPPNPANYGYTF.

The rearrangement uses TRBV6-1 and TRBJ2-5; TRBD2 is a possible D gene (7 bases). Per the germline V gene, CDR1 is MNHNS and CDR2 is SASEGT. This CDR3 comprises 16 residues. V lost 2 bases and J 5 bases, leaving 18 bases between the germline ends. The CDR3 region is CASSELGGGAWETQYF. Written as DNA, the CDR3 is TGTGCCAGCAGTGAACTAGGAGGGGGGGCCTGGGAGACCCAGTACTTC.

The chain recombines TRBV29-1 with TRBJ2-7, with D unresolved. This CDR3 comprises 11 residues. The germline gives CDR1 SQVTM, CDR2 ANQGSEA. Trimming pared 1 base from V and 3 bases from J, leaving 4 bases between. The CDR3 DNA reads TGCAGCGTTGAAGTCAACTACGAGCAGTACTTC. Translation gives CSVEVNYEQYF.